This TCR beta chain was identified during a study of CD4 T cells in relation to SARS-CoV-2 and coronaviruses. Study context: TCR beta CDR3s were sequenced after roughly ten-day antigen culture of PBMCs. Study-level findings and limits: Monoreactive clones expanded significantly more to SARS-CoV-2 than crossreactive clones did.

CD4+ T cells from unexposed donors were obtained before the COVID-19 pandemic (2011-2018). Isolation of CD4+ T cells took place after approximately eleven days in culture. Note on this clone: Its antigen is as yet unknown.

Here immunoSEQ multiplex PCR was the method, and the copy in TCRdb shows in-frame clones only, minus some. This table holds tens of thousands of clones, less than 85% found once. The TCR comes from a human donor in good health. The sequencing sample was made of CD4+ T cells from PBMCs, cultured in vitro.

Here the CDR3 DNA reads TGTGCCAGCAGTTACTCGATGGCGGGAGTTGGGGAGACCCAGTACTTC. This gives the protein CASSYSMAGVGETQYF. This sequence joins TRBV6-5 and TRBJ2-5, with 7 bases aligning to TRBD2. From germline, CDR1 is MNHEY and CDR2 SVGAGI. J lost 5 bases, V lost 0 bases, and 9 bases had no gene match. The CDR3 covers 16 residues.